This entry lists 32 T cell receptor beta chains sequenced from one sample in a study of blood T cells in healthy people across ages. The authors ran a second PCR of roughly 6 to 12 cycles using a sample-barcoded 5' primer and a J-beta primer mix. TCRdb independently ran MiXCR on the 5' RACE reads; one entry per CDR3 protein. The sample records about 1.4 million distinct CDR3 sequences, approximately 59% being singletons. Sequencing was performed on blood. The receptors originated from a man younger than 35 in good health.

This clonotype was observed a handful of times. The genes are TRBV29-1 and TRBJ2-7; D is perhaps TRBD2 (6 bases). The V end lost 3 bases, the J end lost 4 bases, and 16 bases lay between the germline ends. The CDR3 has 14 residues. Germline CDR1 is SQVTM and CDR2 is ANQGSEA. CDR3 DNA: TGCAGCGTTGATGGCTGGGGTGGGAGGTACGAGCAGTACTTC. As protein: CSVDGWGGRYEQYF.

This clonotype showed up just once. A junction boundary mismatches the germline segment, possibly from a read error. This chain uses TRBV7-7 with TRBJ2-1; 8 positions match TRBD1. Looked up from germline, CDR1 is SSHAT and CDR2 is FNYEAQ (reference sequence). This CDR3 has 14 residues. The CDR3 nucleotides are TGTGCTAGCAGCTTAGAACAGGGGGATGATGAGCAGTTCTTC. Protein sequence: CASSLEQGDDEQFF.

The chain is built from TRBV7-9 and TRBJ1-2, with D possibly matching TRBD1 (5 bases). Germline assignment: CDR1 SEHNR and CDR2 FQNEAQ (reference sequence). V was trimmed by 5 bases and J by 1 base, leaving 20 bases between them. This CDR3 has 17 residues. CDR3 sequence reads: CASSQSPLTGRNYGYTF. CDR3 DNA: TGTGCCAGCAGCCAAAGCCCCCTCACAGGACGTAACTATGGCTACACCTTC.

At least ten counts were recorded for this clonotype. This chain connects TRBV9 to TRBJ2-3, with 13 bases lining up with TRBD2. V shed 3 bases and J 5 bases; nucleotides not matched to a gene: 3. Germline CDR1 is SGDLS and CDR2 is YYNGEE. CDR3 length equals 15 residues. The CDR3 sequence: CASSAGLAGEDTQYF. Written as DNA, the CDR3 is TGTGCCAGCAGCGCTGGACTAGCGGGAGAAGATACGCAGTATTTT. Supplemented by reference TRBV9 and TRBJ2-3, the full variable domain reads DSGVTQTPKHLITATGQRVTLRCSPRSGDLSVYWYQQSLDQGLQFLIQYYNGEERAKGNILERFSAQQFPDLHSELNLSSLELGDSALYFCASSAGLAGEDTQYFGPGTRLTVL.

The V call is TRBV4-1, the J call TRBJ2-7, with 10 bases that match TRBD2. Germline V CDR1 and CDR2: MGHRA, YSYEKL. Unmatched junction bases numbered 8, after V lost 0 bases and J lost 0 bases. This CDR3 has 18 amino acids. CDR3 sequence reads: CASSQDTGSGRVSYEQYF. The CDR3 DNA is TGCGCCAGCAGCCAAGATACGGGGAGCGGGAGGGTCTCCTACGAGCAGTACTTC.

V usage is TRBV15 and J usage is TRBJ2-4, with 7 bases matching TRBD2. The V and J ends lost 4 bases and 8 bases, in that order; junction bases with no gene match: 2. This CDR3 comprises 12 residues. Germline CDR1 LNHNV, CDR2 YYDKDF (reference sequence). The DNA of the CDR3 is TGTGCCACCAGCACCCGGGGGGACATTCAGTACTTC. Translation: CATSTRGDIQYF.

The rearrangement joins TRBV9 to TRBJ2-1; 10 positions agree with TRBD1. The germline CDR1 and CDR2 sequences are SGDLS and YYNGEE. The CDR3 extends over 14 amino acids. V dropped 3 bases and J dropped 9; count of bases not matched to a gene: 6. The DNA of the CDR3 is TGTGCCAGCAGCGGACGGGACAGGGGCGGTGAGCAGTTCTTC. Amino acids: CASSGRDRGGEQFF.

This clonotype was observed a few times. The rearrangement uses TRBV6-5 and TRBJ2-3; D remains unclear. The germline CDR1 and CDR2 sequences are MNHEY and SVGAGI. V was cut by 6 bases and J by 7 bases, with 17 bases left in between. CDR3 size: 14 residues. The CDR3 region is CASSYDSDLNTQYF. The CDR3 DNA is TGTGCCAGCAGCTACGATTCAGACTTGAATACGCAGTATTTT.

The V gene is TRBV29-1, the J gene TRBJ2-7, with D unclear. Trimming stripped 3 bases from V and 0 bases from J, with 15 bases between. This CDR3 has 15 residues. CDR1 SQVTM and CDR2 ANQGSEA come from the germline V gene. The CDR3 nucleotides read TGCAGCGTTGATCAAAACCTTTTAGTCTCCTACGAGCAGTACTTC. It encodes CSVDQNLLVSYEQYF.

This chain uses TRBV9 with TRBJ2-1; 11 bases line up with TRBD2. Germline loops: CDR1 SGDLS, CDR2 YYNGEE. The CDR3 consists of 14 residues. V lost 4 bases to trimming and J lost 5 bases; unmatched junction nucleotides: 2. The DNA for the CDR3 is TGTGCCAGCAGCAATAGCGGGAGGGACAATGAGCAGTTCTTC. Protein product: CASSNSGRDNEQFF.

The genes are TRBV20-1 and TRBJ2-1; the D is unclear. Germline V gene data show CDR1 as DFQATT and CDR2 as SNEGSKA (reference sequence). Trimming shortened V by 3 bases and J by 10 bases, and 4 bases separated the two germline ends. There are 9 residues in the CDR3. DNA for the CDR3: TGCAGTGCTAGCAGAGAGCAGTTCTTC. It translates to CSASREQFF.

The J gene is TRBJ1-5, the V gene TRBV5-1; D possibly corresponds to TRBD1 (5 bases). Germline V gives CDR1 SGHRS, CDR2 YFSETQ. This CDR3 has 16 residues. V was cut by 4 bases and J by 6 bases, with 20 bases left in between. The CDR3: CASSPEQGVRAQPQHF. The CDR3, as DNA: TGCGCCAGCAGCCCGGAGCAGGGCGTTCGTGCTCAGCCCCAGCATTTT.

The V call is TRBV20-1, the J call TRBJ1-2; a weak D match, TRBD1 (6 bases). Germline V lookup: CDR1 DFQATT, CDR2 SNEGSKA (reference sequence). The CDR3 runs to 10 residues. This CDR3 is CSGGRNGYTF. The DNA of the CDR3 is TGCAGCGGGGGGCGGAATGGCTACACCTTC.

This clonotype was recorded a few times. The chain recombines TRBV12-3 or TRBV12-4 with TRBJ2-3; D remains unclear. Trimming cost V 2 bases and J 0 bases, with 9 bases left between them. This CDR3 has 15 amino acids. DNA for the CDR3: TGTGCCAGCAGTTTATGGGCATCTAGCACAGATACGCAGTATTTT. Protein: CASSLWASSTDTQYF.

This clonotype has more than one count but fewer than ten. The rearrangement links TRBV20-1 to TRBJ2-4; 14 nucleotides agree with TRBD2. The last part of the DNA fits TRBJ2-7 better; the J call may be wrong. This CDR3 contains 15 residues. Germline lookup yields CDR1 DFQATT and CDR2 SNEGSKA (reference sequence). CDR3 DNA: TGCAGTGCTCCGGGGGGACTAGCGGGGGATTACGAGCAGTACTTC. It codes for CSAPGGLAGDYEQYF.

The chain is built from TRBV12-3 or TRBV12-4 and TRBJ1-6; TRBD1 is a possible D gene (5 bases). Trimming took off 1 base at V and 8 bases at J, with 12 bases between the two ends. CDR3 size: 15 residues. The CDR3: CASSLGQGQHSPLHF. The CDR3 bases are TGTGCCAGCAGTTTAGGCCAGGGTCAGCATTCACCCCTCCACTTT.

The chain has TRBV6-6 and TRBJ1-4, with 7 positions matching TRBD1. The CDR3 runs to 14 residues. Unmatched junction bases numbered 9, after V lost 6 bases and J lost 8 bases. Germline V lookup: CDR1 MNHNY, CDR2 SVGAGI (reference sequence). The CDR3 coding sequence is TGTGCCAGCAGGACAGGGAGAGGGGGGGAAAAACTGTTTTTT. Protein: CASRTGRGGEKLFF.

V gene TRBV9 combines with J gene TRBJ2-7, with 13 nucleotides matching TRBD2. Per germline, CDR1 SGDLS and CDR2 YYNGEE. The CDR3 runs to 15 residues. V lost 3 bases to trimming and J lost 5 bases; unmatched junction nucleotides: 5. The CDR3 DNA reads as TGTGCCAGCAGCGCTGGACTAGCGGGAGTCCACGAGCAGTACTTC. It is translated as CASSAGLAGVHEQYF. The full variable domain, with the rest looked up from reference TRBV9 and TRBJ2-7, is DSGVTQTPKHLITATGQRVTLRCSPRSGDLSVYWYQQSLDQGLQFLIQYYNGEERAKGNILERFSAQQFPDLHSELNLSSLELGDSALYFCASSAGLAGVHEQYFGPGTRLTVT.

V and J are TRBV7-2 and TRBJ2-2; 7 bases match TRBD2. CDR1 is SGHTA, CDR2 FQGNSA, per germline. CDR3 size: 15 residues. The V gene end was trimmed by 6 bases and the J gene end by 5 bases; junction bases not matched to a gene: 9. CDR3 nucleotides: TGTGCCAGCAGTTTGGGGCAGGGAGGGACCGGGGAGCTGTTTTTT. As protein: CASSLGQGGTGELFF.

J is TRBJ2-3 and V is TRBV29-1; 9 bases fit TRBD1. Germline trimming cut 3 bases from V and 4 bases from J; bases unmatched to any gene: 2. The germline CDR1 and CDR2 sequences are SQVTM and ANQGSEA. The CDR3 has 13 amino acids. The CDR3 reads CSVDTGGADTQYF. DNA of the CDR3: TGCAGCGTTGATACAGGGGGCGCAGATACGCAGTATTTT.

The chain links TRBV28 to TRBJ2-5; a weak D match, TRBD1 (6 bases). CDR1 and CDR2 (germline): MDHEN, SYDVKM. V shed 8 bases and J shed 2 bases, with 15 bases lying between them. The CDR3 loop spans 14 amino acids. Written as DNA, the CDR3 is TGTGCCAGCCGTTCGAAGAGGGGGCAAGAGACCCAGTACTTC. As protein: CASRSKRGQETQYF.

This clonotype was observed a few times. The chain is built from TRBV20-1 and TRBJ2-5, with TRBD2 as a possible D gene (5 bases). CDR1 and CDR2 from the germline V gene are DFQATT and SNEGSKA (reference sequence). This CDR3 contains 14 residues. The ends were cut back, 6 bases at V and 0 bases at J, with 14 bases in the middle. Here the CDR3 reads CSAPTGWYQETQYF. DNA of the CDR3: TGCAGTGCCCCAACGGGATGGTACCAAGAGACCCAGTACTTC.

The genes are TRBV6-5 and TRBJ1-2; D unclear. V lost 0 bases and J lost 7, with 12 bases in between. The length of the CDR3 is 14 residues. Looked up from germline, CDR1 is MNHEY and CDR2 is SVGAGI. CDR3 amino acids: CASSYSGRVGGYTF. As DNA, the CDR3 is TGTGCCAGCAGTTACTCGGGCCGGGTGGGTGGCTACACCTTC.

This clonotype was observed a few times. The chain is built from TRBV27 and TRBJ2-7, with 7 bases that match TRBD2. Germline values: CDR1 MNHEY, CDR2 SMNVEV (reference sequence). J lost 4 bases, V lost 3 bases, and 6 bases had no gene match. This CDR3 spans 14 amino acids. CDR3 in amino acids: CASSFPGEGYEQYF. The CDR3 coding sequence is TGTGCCAGCAGTTTTCCCGGGGAGGGTTACGAGCAGTACTTC.

This chain connects TRBV6-1 to TRBJ2-3, with 7 bases fitting TRBD2. This CDR3 is 22 amino acids long. Germline lookup yields CDR1 MNHNS and CDR2 SASEGT. V lost 5 bases to trimming and J lost 0 bases; unmatched junction nucleotides: 26. This chain's CDR3 is CASSPGTIWGSGRKSSTDTQYF. The CDR3 DNA is TGTGCCAGCAGTCCCGGGACTATTTGGGGCAGCGGTCGTAAGTCTAGCACAGATACGCAGTATTTT.

This chain links TRBV20-1 with TRBJ2-2; perhaps TRBD1 as D (6 bases). The CDR3 contains 13 residues. Trimming left V 6 bases short and J 2 bases short, with 10 bases between. The germline V gene has CDR1 DFQATT and CDR2 SNEGSKA (reference sequence). The CDR3 region is CSARQDNTGELFF. CDR3 bases: TGCAGTGCGAGACAGGACAACACCGGGGAGCTGTTTTTT.

This clonotype showed up just a few times. The rearrangement links TRBV20-1 to TRBJ1-2; no reliable D call. V lost 4 bases and J lost 4, with 16 bases in between. CDR1 is DFQATT, CDR2 SNEGSKA, per germline (reference sequence). The CDR3 loop spans 14 amino acids. This CDR3 reads CSATPLEGFYGYTF. The DNA of the CDR3 is TGCAGTGCTACCCCTCTCGAGGGATTCTATGGCTACACCTTC.

This clonotype was counted only a few times. The J gene is TRBJ2-3, the V gene TRBV27; a possible D gene is TRBD2 (6 bases). CDR1 is MNHEY, CDR2 SMNVEV, per germline (reference sequence). This CDR3 contains 17 residues. Trimming took 2 bases from V and 1 from J, leaving 16 bases between them. CDR3 in amino acids: CASSLLRAGLGTDTQYF. Here the CDR3 DNA reads TGTGCCAGCAGTTTACTCAGGGCGGGGTTAGGCACAGATACGCAGTATTTT.

The CDR3, as DNA: TGTGCCAGCAGTTTAGGAGGGAGAATTCAGCCCCAGCATTTT. This sequence encodes CASSLGGRIQPQHF. The chain links TRBV27 to TRBJ1-5; D remains unclear. The CDR3 totals 14 residues. The germline V and J ends were trimmed by 2 bases and 6 bases, with 11 bases remaining between them. Germline loops: CDR1 MNHEY, CDR2 SMNVEV (reference sequence).

In this sample, this clonotype turned up a few times. At one boundary the junction diverges from the germline segment, which might be a read error. This chain uses TRBV29-1 with TRBJ2-7; the match to TRBD1 covers 11 bases. Germline CDR1 is SQVTM and CDR2 is ANQGSEA. CDR3 length: 15 residues. CDR3 region: CSVVAGQGAVHEQYF. The DNA of the CDR3 is TGTAGCGTTGTAGCCGGACAGGGGGCCGTCCACGAGCAGTACTTC.

This clonotype has only a few counts. The gene calls are TRBV12-5 and TRBJ2-3; TRBD2 is a possible D gene (5 bases). V was trimmed by 2 bases and J by 2 bases, leaving 8 bases between them. Germline values: CDR1 LGHNT, CDR2 FRNRAP. The CDR3 covers 14 residues. CDR3 nucleotide sequence: TGTGCTAGTGGTTTGTCGACTAACACAGATACGCAGTATTTT. Its protein is CASGLSTNTDTQYF.

This clonotype was found a few times. J is TRBJ2-1 and V is TRBV6-5, with D possibly TRBD1 on 5 matching bases. Germline assignment: CDR1 MNHEY and CDR2 SVGAGI. V was pared by 11 bases and J by 6 bases, with 14 bases between. The CDR3 contains 12 residues. The CDR3 DNA follows: TGTGCCTGCCAAAGGGGCAGCAATGAGCAGTTCTTC. Translated, it gives CACQRGSNEQFF.